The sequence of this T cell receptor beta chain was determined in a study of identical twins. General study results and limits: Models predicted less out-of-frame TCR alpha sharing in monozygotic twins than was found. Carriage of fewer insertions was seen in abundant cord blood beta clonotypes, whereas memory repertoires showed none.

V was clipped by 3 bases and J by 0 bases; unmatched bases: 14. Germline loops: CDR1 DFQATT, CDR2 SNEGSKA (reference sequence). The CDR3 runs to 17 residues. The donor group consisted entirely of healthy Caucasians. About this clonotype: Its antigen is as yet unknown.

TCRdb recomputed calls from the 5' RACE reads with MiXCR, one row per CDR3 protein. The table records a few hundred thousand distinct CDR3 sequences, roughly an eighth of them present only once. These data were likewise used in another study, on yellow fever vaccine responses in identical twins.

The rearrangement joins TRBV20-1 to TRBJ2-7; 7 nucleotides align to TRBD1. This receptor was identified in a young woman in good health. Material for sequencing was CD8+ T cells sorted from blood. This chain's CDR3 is CSASHRGKIGSSYEQYV. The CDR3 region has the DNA TGCAGTGCTAGCCACAGGGGAAAAATTGGGAGCTCCTACGAGCAGTACGTC.